This TCR beta chain is from a study of blood T cell repertoires in COVID-19. Looking at the study overall: Some COVID-19 samples were acute and others convalescent; all came from the United States, Italy and Spain. Sources were T cells, B-cell-depleted T cells, or PBMCs; the material itself was cDNA or gDNA.

Per the original data handling: Amplifying reference gene primers gave estimates of nucleated cell counts. Profiled with immunoSEQ multiplex PCR; TCRdb holds only in-frame clones, not every one. The V and J calls and clone size come from that table; D and trimming were worked out from the DNA. This sample yields about 190,000 clones, of which less than 80% are seen a single time; around 11% belongs to the top ten. Sample: peripheral blood. This receptor was identified in a woman in her fifties or sixties with acute or convalescent COVID-19.

The CDR3 coding sequence is TGTGCCAGCAGCTCCACGCCCGGCCGGGCCTACGAGCAGTACTTC. Amino acid sequence: CASSSTPGRAYEQYF. V is TRBV7-8 and J is TRBJ2-7; no clear D. The CDR3 is made up of 15 amino acids. The germline V gene has CDR1 SGHVS and CDR2 FQNEAQ. V shed 4 bases and J shed 2 bases, with 15 bases lying between them. The entire variable domain, with the rest obtained from reference TRBV7-8 and TRBJ2-7, is as follows: GAGVSQSPRYKVAKRGQDVALRCDPISGHVSLFWYQQALGQGPEFLTYFQNEAQLDKSGLPSDRFFAERPEGSVSTLKIQRTQQEDSAVYLCASSSTPGRAYEQYFGPGTRLTVT.